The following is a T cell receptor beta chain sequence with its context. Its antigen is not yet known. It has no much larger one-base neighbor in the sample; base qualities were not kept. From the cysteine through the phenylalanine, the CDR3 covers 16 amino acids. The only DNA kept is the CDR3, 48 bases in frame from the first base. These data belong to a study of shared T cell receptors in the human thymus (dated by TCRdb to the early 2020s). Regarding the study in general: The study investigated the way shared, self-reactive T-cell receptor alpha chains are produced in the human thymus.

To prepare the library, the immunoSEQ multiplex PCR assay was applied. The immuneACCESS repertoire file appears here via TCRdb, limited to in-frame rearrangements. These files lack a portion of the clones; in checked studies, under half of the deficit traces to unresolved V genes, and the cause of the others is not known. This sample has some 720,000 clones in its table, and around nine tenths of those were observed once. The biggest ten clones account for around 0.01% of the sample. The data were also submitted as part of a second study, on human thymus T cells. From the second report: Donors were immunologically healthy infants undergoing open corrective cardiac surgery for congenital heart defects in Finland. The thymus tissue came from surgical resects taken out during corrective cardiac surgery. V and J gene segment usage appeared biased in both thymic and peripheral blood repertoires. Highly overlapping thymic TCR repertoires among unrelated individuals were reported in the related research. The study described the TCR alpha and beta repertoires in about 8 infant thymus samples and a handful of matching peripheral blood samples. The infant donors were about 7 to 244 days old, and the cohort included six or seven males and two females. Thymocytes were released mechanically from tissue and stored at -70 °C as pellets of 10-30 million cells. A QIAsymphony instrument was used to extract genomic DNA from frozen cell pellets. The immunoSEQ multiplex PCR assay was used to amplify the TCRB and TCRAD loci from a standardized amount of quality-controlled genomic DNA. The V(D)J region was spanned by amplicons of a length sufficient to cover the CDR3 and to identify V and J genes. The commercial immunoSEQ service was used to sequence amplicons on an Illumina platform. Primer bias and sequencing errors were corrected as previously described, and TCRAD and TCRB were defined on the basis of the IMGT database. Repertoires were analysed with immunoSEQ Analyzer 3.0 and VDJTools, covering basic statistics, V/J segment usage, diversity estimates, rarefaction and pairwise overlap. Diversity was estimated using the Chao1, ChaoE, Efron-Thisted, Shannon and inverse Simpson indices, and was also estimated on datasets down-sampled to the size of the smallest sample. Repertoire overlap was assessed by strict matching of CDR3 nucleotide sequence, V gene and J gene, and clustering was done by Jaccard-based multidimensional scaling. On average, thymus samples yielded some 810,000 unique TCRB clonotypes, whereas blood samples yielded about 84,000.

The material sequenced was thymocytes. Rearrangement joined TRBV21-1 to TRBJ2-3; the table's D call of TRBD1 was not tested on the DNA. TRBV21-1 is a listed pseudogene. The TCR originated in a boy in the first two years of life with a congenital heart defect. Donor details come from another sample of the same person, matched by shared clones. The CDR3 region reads CASSVLDRGKPDTQYF. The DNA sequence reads TGTGCCAGCAGCGTCCTGGACAGGGGGAAACCAGATACGCAGTATTTT.